These 20 T cell receptor beta chains were sequenced from one sample in a study of shared clonotypes between healthy human individuals. This table comes from immunoSEQ multiplex PCR, and its TCRdb copy is limited to in-frame clones, with some not included. The table lists roughly 2.4 million clones, nearly 97% of them singletons, with approximately 0.13% in the top ten. The specimen sequenced was naive CD4+ T cells sorted from blood. The sample's subset: CD45RA+ positively selected. Receptors were obtained from a man aged 18-30 years in good health.

This chain connects TRBV6-1 to TRBJ2-5, with TRBD2 matching over 9 bases. CDR1 MNHNS and CDR2 SASEGT come from the germline V gene. V lost 8 bases, J lost 4 bases, and 8 bases stayed unmatched. This CDR3 region has 14 residues. In DNA form, the CDR3 reads TGTGCCAGCCGGGAGGGCGGGAGGGCAGAGACCCAGTACTTC. It encodes CASREGGRAETQYF.

The V call is TRBV7-9, the J call TRBJ1-2, with 7 bases identical to TRBD1. Germline V lookup: CDR1 SEHNR, CDR2 FQNEAQ (reference sequence). This CDR3 has 14 amino acids. J gave up 5 bases and V 5 bases, and 8 bases lay outside the gene matches. The CDR3 DNA sequence: TGTGCCAGCAGCCTCGACAGGGAAATTTATGGCTACACCTTC. This gives the protein CASSLDREIYGYTF. The full variable domain, its missing parts supplied by reference TRBV7-9 and TRBJ1-2, is DTGVSQNPRHKITKRGQNVTFRCDPISEHNRLYWYRQTLGQGPEFLTYFQNEAQLEKSRLLSDRFSAERPKGSFSTLEIQRTEQGDSAMYLCASSLDREIYGYTFGSGTRLTVV.

J is TRBJ1-6 and V is TRBV28; TRBD1 agrees at 7 bases. Germline trimming cut 5 bases from V and 7 bases from J; bases unmatched to any gene: 8. Germline V gene sequence: CDR1 MDHEN, CDR2 SYDVKM. The CDR3 runs to 15 residues. The CDR3 loop is CASSPTTGFNSPLHF. The DNA for the CDR3 is TGTGCCAGCAGTCCAACGACAGGGTTCAATTCACCCCTCCACTTT.

This clone was picked up a small number of times. The genes are TRBV27 and TRBJ1-1; D remains unclear. Trimming left V 0 bases short and J 4 bases short, with 9 bases between. Germline values: CDR1 MNHEY, CDR2 SMNVEV (reference sequence). CDR3 length: 14 residues. The CDR3 sequence is CASSLSGQITEAFF. Here the CDR3 DNA reads TGTGCCAGCAGTTTATCAGGGCAGATCACTGAAGCTTTCTTT.

The chain is built from TRBV7-9 and TRBJ1-6, with TRBD1 matching over 10 bases. Germline CDR1 is SEHNR and CDR2 is FQNEAQ (reference sequence). Trimming cost V 5 bases and J 7 bases; bases outside gene matches: 5. CDR3 length: 15 residues. CDR3: CASSTGQGENSPLHF. CDR3 DNA: TGTGCCAGCAGCACCGGACAGGGGGAAAATTCACCCCTCCACTTT. The full variable domain, rest sourced from reference TRBV7-9 and TRBJ1-6, is DTGVSQNPRHKITKRGQNVTFRCDPISEHNRLYWYRQTLGQGPEFLTYFQNEAQLEKSRLLSDRFSAERPKGSFSTLEIQRTEQGDSAMYLCASSTGQGENSPLHFGNGTRLTVT.

This chain joins TRBV5-4 and TRBJ2-2; 7 bases map to TRBD1. V trimming: 8 bases; J trimming: 6 bases; junction bases outside the gene matches: 13. Germline loops: CDR1 SGHNT, CDR2 YYREEE (reference sequence). There are 15 residues in the CDR3. CDR3 sequence: CASNSGRTGAGELFF. The CDR3, as DNA: TGTGCCAGTAACTCCGGACGGACAGGAGCCGGGGAGCTGTTTTTT.

The V and J genes are TRBV7-9 and TRBJ1-2; weak D call: TRBD1 (5 bases). V lost 5 bases to trimming and J lost 7 bases, with 8 bases between them. Germline lookup yields CDR1 SEHNR and CDR2 FQNEAQ (reference sequence). The CDR3 sequence is 11 residues long. Here the CDR3 DNA reads TGTGCCAGCAGCCCCGGGACTGGCTACACCTTC. Its translation is CASSPGTGYTF.

The gene calls are TRBV5-1 and TRBJ2-5, with 11 bases lining up with TRBD1. Germline V gene sequence: CDR1 SGHRS, CDR2 YFSETQ. The CDR3 totals 16 residues. J gave up 5 bases and V 6 bases, and 12 bases lay outside the gene matches. As DNA, the CDR3 is TGCGCCAGCATCATTGCCCCGGACAGGGGGCAGGAGACCCAGTACTTC. Amino acid sequence: CASIIAPDRGQETQYF.

The chain uses TRBV5-1 and TRBJ2-5; 14 nucleotides agree with TRBD2. The CDR3 is 17 residues long. Germline values: CDR1 SGHRS, CDR2 YFSETQ. The V gene end was trimmed by 0 bases and the J gene end by 1 base; junction bases not matched to a gene: 2. The CDR3: CASSLVGTSGGQETQYF. CDR3 nucleotides: TGCGCCAGCAGCTTGGTAGGGACTAGCGGGGGCCAAGAGACCCAGTACTTC.

This rearrangement joins TRBV5-1 to TRBJ2-1, with D tentatively TRBD2 (6 bases). V was clipped by 0 bases and J by 5 bases, with 12 bases between them. Germline V CDR1 and CDR2: SGHRS, YFSETQ. The CDR3 is 15 amino acids. The CDR3 nucleotides are TGCGCCAGCAGCTTGGAGCCTAGCGTAAACAATGAGCAGTTCTTC. This sequence encodes CASSLEPSVNNEQFF.

This chain links TRBV30 with TRBJ1-1; 9 bases match TRBD1. Germline trimming cut 4 bases from V and 2 bases from J; bases unmatched to any gene: 11. The length of the CDR3 is 16 residues. The germline CDR1 and CDR2 sequences are GTSNPN and SVGIG (reference sequence). For the CDR3, the DNA is TGTGCCTGGACTTGGACCGGGACAGGGTATAACACTGAAGCTTTCTTT. Translation gives CAWTWTGTGYNTEAFF.

The chain employs TRBV4-1 and TRBJ2-7, with D perhaps matching TRBD2 (5 bases). The CDR3 has 13 amino acids. V lost 4 bases and J 4 bases, leaving 11 bases between the germline ends. The germline gives CDR1 MGHRA, CDR2 YSYEKL. This CDR3 reads CASSRYGEYEQYF. The CDR3 bases are TGCGCCAGCAGCCGGTACGGGGAATACGAGCAGTACTTC.

This clone was detected only once. The rearrangement joins TRBV6-5 to TRBJ1-4; 7 nucleotides line up with TRBD1. The CDR3 sequence is 14 residues long. The V gene's germline CDR1 is MNHEY and CDR2 SVGAGI. The ends lost 6 bases at V and 4 bases at J; junction bases unmatched: 5. The chain's CDR3 is CASRSQGGNEKLFF. The DNA of the CDR3 is TGTGCCAGCAGGAGCCAGGGGGGTAATGAAAAACTGTTTTTT.

The chain joins TRBV7-6 to TRBJ2-2, with 8 bases lining up with TRBD2. V shed 8 bases, J shed 4 bases, and the junction held 9 bases outside the gene matches. Germline-derived CDR1 and CDR2 are SGHVS and FNYEAQ. The CDR3 totals 15 residues. As DNA, the CDR3 is TGTGCCAGCCGGCCCCCGGGGGGGAGCACCGGGGAGCTGTTTTTT. Protein sequence: CASRPPGGSTGELFF.

On this clone: Other DNA sequences within the sample encode an identical CDR3. The chain joins TRBV18 to TRBJ2-1, with 10 bases that match TRBD1. Germline CDR1 and CDR2: KGHSH and LQKENI. V trimming: 3 bases; J trimming: 1 base; junction bases outside the gene matches: 0. This CDR3 has 15 amino acids. The CDR3 DNA reads as TGTGCCAGCTCACCGGGACAGGGGTCCTACAATGAGCAGTTCTTC. It is translated as CASSPGQGSYNEQFF.

This chain uses TRBV4-1 with TRBJ2-1, with D perhaps TRBD1 (5 bases). CDR1 is MGHRA and CDR2 is YSYEKL in the germline V gene. There are 17 residues in the CDR3. Trimming cost V 0 bases and J 2 bases, with 14 bases left between them. CDR3: CASSQDLGAIPYNEQFF. The CDR3 DNA is TGCGCCAGCAGCCAAGATCTTGGGGCAATTCCCTACAATGAGCAGTTCTTC.

The chain links TRBV28 to TRBJ2-5, with D possibly called TRBD1 or TRBD2 (5 bases each). V gave up 2 bases and J gave up 7 bases, with 17 bases separating them. This CDR3 region has 15 residues. The germline V gene encodes CDR1 MDHEN and CDR2 SYDVKM. The CDR3 bases are TGTGCCAGCAGTTTAGGGGCTAAAGGGGCGGGGACCCAGTACTTC. It specifies CASSLGAKGAGTQYF. The variable domain in full, completed from reference TRBV28 and TRBJ2-5, reads DVKVTQSSRYLVKRTGEKVFLECVQDMDHENMFWYRQDPGLGLRLIYFSYDVKMKEKGDIPEGYSVSREKKERFSLILESASTNQTSMYLCASSLGAKGAGTQYFGPGTRLLVL.

The chain joins TRBV28 to TRBJ2-5, with 9 positions matching TRBD1. The V and J ends lost 6 bases and 3 bases, in that order; junction bases with no gene match: 8. This CDR3 has 15 residues. Per germline, CDR1 MDHEN and CDR2 SYDVKM. This CDR3 is CASSQTGTGKETQYF. The CDR3 region has the DNA TGTGCCAGCAGCCAAACCGGGACAGGGAAAGAGACCCAGTACTTC.

The chain has TRBV6-5 and TRBJ2-7; weak D call: TRBD1 (5 bases). The V end lost 6 bases, the J end lost 6 bases, and 21 bases lay between the germline ends. This CDR3 contains 15 residues. Germline V gives CDR1 MNHEY, CDR2 SVGAGI. CDR3 amino acids: CASSRSDTGTGEQYF. The CDR3 DNA is TGTGCCAGCAGCCGATCGGACACCGGTACGGGCGAGCAGTACTTC.

This clone appeared a single time. The chain couples TRBV5-1 to TRBJ1-2, with unresolved D. The CDR3 contains 14 residues. With 3 bases removed from V and 6 bases from J, the gap between germline ends came to 15 bases. CDR1 and CDR2 (germline): SGHRS, YFSETQ. Here the CDR3 reads CASSSLEGTNGYTF. CDR3 bases: TGCGCCAGCAGCTCTCTGGAGGGAACTAATGGCTACACCTTC.